Following are 7 T cell receptor beta chains from one sample sequenced in a study of T cells in women clearing cervical HPV infection. Only in-frame clones appear in the TCRdb table, and some are missing; sequencing was by immunoSEQ multiplex PCR. Its clone listing holds around 39,000 clones. Input material: blood buffy coat. These receptors were obtained from a woman aged 18 to 75 with a cervical HPV16 infection that either progressed to CIN3+ or cleared (not recorded which).

About this clone: The read comes to an end 3 residues before the CDR3 does, leaving the germline J gene to fill in the end. The chain joins TRBV2 to TRBJ1-1, with D maybe TRBD1 (6 bases). The V end was cut by 4 bases, the J end by 7 bases, with 16 bases between. The CDR3 contains 14 residues. Germline CDR1 is SNHLY and CDR2 is FYNNEI. The CDR3 here is CASSGDQGISEAFF. The sequenced CDR3 bases are TGTGCCAGCAGTGGCGATCAGGGGATTAGTGAA.

About this clone itself: The CDR3 end lies 3 residues beyond the end of the read and is filled in from the germline J gene. The chain combines TRBV19 with TRBJ1-2; TRBD1 matches 11 bases. V was pared by 5 bases and J by 2 bases, with 4 bases of the junction left unmatched. Germline CDR1 and CDR2: LNHDA and SQIVND (reference sequence). This CDR3 comprises 15 residues. The CDR3 region is CASSVDRGPNYGYTF. CDR3 bases read: TGTGCCAGTAGTGTGGACAGGGGGCCGAACTATGGC.

Worth noting for this clone: The CDR3 goes on 3 residues after the read ends, and that part is filled in from the germline J gene. The J gene is TRBJ1-5, the V gene TRBV12-3 or TRBV12-4; maybe TRBD1 (5 bases). V lost 6 bases and J 4 bases, leaving 13 bases between the germline ends. This CDR3 has 14 amino acids. The covered CDR3 bases are TGTGCCAGCAGCCTCGACAGCGTTAATCAGCCC. As protein: CASSLDSVNQP. The CDR3 in full is CASSLDSVNQPQHF.

Remarks on this clone: The read is 3 residues too short to cover the CDR3 end, so that end is filled in from the germline J gene. The chain joins TRBV6-2 or TRBV6-3 to TRBJ2-1, with D possibly matching TRBD1 (6 bases). V lost 2 bases and J 8 bases, leaving 10 bases between the germline ends. Germline V lookup: CDR1 MNHEY, CDR2 SVGEGT. CDR3 length equals 13 residues. The DNA read from the CDR3 is TGTGCCAGCAGTTACAACAGGGCATATGAG. Its protein is CASSYNRAYE. The CDR3 in full is CASSYNRAYEQFF.

The CDR3 region is CASRDTSYNEQFF. The covered CDR3 bases are TGTGCCAGTAGGGACACGTCCTACAATGAG. The chain links TRBV19 to TRBJ2-1; weak D call: TRBD1 (5 bases). The CDR3 end lies 3 residues beyond the end of the read and is filled in from the germline J gene. This CDR3 contains 13 residues. Germline loops: CDR1 LNHDA, CDR2 SQIVND (reference sequence). The ends were cut back, 6 bases at V and 1 base at J, with 7 bases in the middle. Drawing the rest from reference TRBV19 and TRBJ2-1, the complete variable domain is DGGITQSPKYLFRKEGQNVTLSCEQNLNHDAMYWYRQDPGQGLRLIYYSQIVNDFQKGDIAEGYSVSREKKESFPLTVTSAQKNPTAFYLCASRDTSYNEQFFGPGTRLTVL.

Details on this clone: The read terminates 3 residues ahead of where the CDR3 ends, so the germline J gene completes it. V is TRBV5-6 and J is TRBJ2-7, with 15 positions matching TRBD2. V was pared by 8 bases and J by 6 bases, with 3 bases of the junction left unmatched. Per germline, CDR1 SGHDT and CDR2 YYEEEE. The CDR3 contains 13 residues. The sequenced CDR3 bases are TGTGCCAGTGGACTAGCGGGGGGGTCCGAG. Amino acids: CASGLAGGSE. The whole CDR3 region reads CASGLAGGSEQYF.

About this clone: The read terminates 3 residues before the CDR3 end, so the remaining end is supplied by the germline J gene. The identical CDR3 is also encoded by other nucleotide sequences in the sample. The chain links TRBV5-1 to TRBJ2-3; 8 bases fit TRBD1. In germline, CDR1 is SGHRS, CDR2 YFSETQ. After removal of 3 bases from V and 3 bases from J, the junction contained 3 bases not matched to a gene. The CDR3 has 14 amino acids. CDR3 bases read: TGCGCCAGCAGCTCAGGGGGCCAAACAGATACG. This sequence encodes CASSSGGQTDT. The CDR3 in full is CASSSGGQTDTQYF.